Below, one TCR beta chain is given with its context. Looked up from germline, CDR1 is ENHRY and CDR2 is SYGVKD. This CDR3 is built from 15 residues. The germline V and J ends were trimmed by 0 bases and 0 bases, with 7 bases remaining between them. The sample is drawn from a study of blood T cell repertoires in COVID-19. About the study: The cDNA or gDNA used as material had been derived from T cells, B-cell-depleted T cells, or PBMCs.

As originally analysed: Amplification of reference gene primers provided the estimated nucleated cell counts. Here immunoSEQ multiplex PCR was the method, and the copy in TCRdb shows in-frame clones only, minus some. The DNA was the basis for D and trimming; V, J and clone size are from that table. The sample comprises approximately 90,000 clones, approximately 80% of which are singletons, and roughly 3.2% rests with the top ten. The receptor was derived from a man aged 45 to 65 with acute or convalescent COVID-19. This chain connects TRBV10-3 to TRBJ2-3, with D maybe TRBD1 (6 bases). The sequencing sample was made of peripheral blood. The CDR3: CAISESQGSTDTQYF. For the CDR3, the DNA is TGTGCCATCAGTGAGTCACAGGGCAGCACAGATACGCAGTATTTT.